A single sample is the source of the 4 T cell receptor beta chains below, sequenced in a study of shared clonotypes between healthy human individuals. Produced via immunoSEQ multiplex PCR; TCRdb's table is partial and in-frame only. The table records about 2.3 million clones, under 95% of them present only once. The sample consisted of naive CD4+ T cells from PBMCs. Subset indicated: CD45RA+ positively selected. These receptors were collected from a man in his late teens or twenties in good health. Some clones in this sample may be carry-over from other donors' samples.

The rearrangement links TRBV9 to TRBJ1-4, with TRBD1 matching 8 bases. Germline assignment: CDR1 SGDLS and CDR2 YYNGEE. The CDR3 is 17 amino acids. V was clipped by 0 bases and J by 8 bases; unmatched bases: 12. The CDR3 protein is CASSVGGSGTGREKLFF. The DNA of the CDR3 is TGTGCCAGCAGCGTAGGAGGGTCGGGGACAGGAAGAGAAAAACTGTTTTTT.

The rearrangement uses TRBV11-2 and TRBJ2-5; D may be TRBD2 (5 bases). Per the germline V gene, CDR1 is SGHAT and CDR2 is FQNNGV. This CDR3 spans 12 amino acids. V lost 3 bases, J lost 5 bases, and 7 bases lay in between. The CDR3: CASSFGEETQYF. The CDR3 region has the DNA TGTGCCAGCAGCTTCGGGGAGGAGACCCAGTACTTC.

The table lists this clone with a few counts. The rearrangement links TRBV7-9 to TRBJ1-2, with 8 bases fitting TRBD1. V gave up 6 bases and J gave up 6 bases; unmatched junction bases: 3. The CDR3 is 12 residues long. CDR1 and CDR2 (germline): SEHNR, FQNEAQ (reference sequence). Here the CDR3 reads CASSRDRNGYTF. In DNA, the CDR3 is TGTGCCAGCAGTCGGGACAGGAATGGCTACACCTTC.

Points on this clone: Other DNA sequences in the same sample also yield this CDR3. This chain's CDR3 is CASSPPANYEQYF. The CDR3 DNA reads as TGTGCCAGCTCACCTCCGGCCAACTACGAGCAGTACTTC. The chain is built from TRBV18 and TRBJ2-7, with D unclear. This CDR3 has 13 amino acids. V dropped 3 bases and J dropped 3 bases, with 9 bases sitting between them. Germline V gene sequence: CDR1 KGHSH, CDR2 LQKENI.